Detailed here is one TCR beta chain. TCRdb reprocessed the reads with MiXCR, giving one entry per CDR3 protein. Counted here are just under 550,000 distinct CDR3 sequences, 26% occurring once; the ten biggest clones make up around 14%. The data were obtained in a study of T cell repertoires in cytomegalovirus infection. CDR1 is MNHEY and CDR2 is SMNVEV in the germline V gene (reference sequence). With 4 bases removed from V and 4 bases from J, the gap between germline ends came to 26 bases. The CDR3 spans 18 residues. The clonotype was recovered from a human donor in good health (CMV status not recorded). Some clones in this sample may be carry-over from other donors' samples. The source material was PBMCs. This chain connects TRBV27 to TRBJ2-7, with D perhaps being TRBD1 or TRBD2 (6 bases each). The CDR3 DNA follows: TGTGCCAGCAGTTCGCTTGATCAAACAGGGAAGACTAGGTACGAGCAGTACTTC. Translating it yields CASSSLDQTGKTRYEQYF.